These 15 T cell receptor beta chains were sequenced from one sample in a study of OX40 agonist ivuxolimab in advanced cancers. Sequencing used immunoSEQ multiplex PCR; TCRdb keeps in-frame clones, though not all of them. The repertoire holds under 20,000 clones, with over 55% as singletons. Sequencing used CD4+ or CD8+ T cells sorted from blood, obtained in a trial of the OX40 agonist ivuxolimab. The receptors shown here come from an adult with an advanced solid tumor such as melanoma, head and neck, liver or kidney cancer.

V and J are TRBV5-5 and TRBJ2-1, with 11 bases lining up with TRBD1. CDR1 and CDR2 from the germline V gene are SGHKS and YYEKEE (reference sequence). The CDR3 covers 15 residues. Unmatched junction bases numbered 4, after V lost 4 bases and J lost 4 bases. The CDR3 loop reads CASSRTGGEYNEQFF. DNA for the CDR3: TGTGCCAGCAGCCGGACAGGGGGCGAATACAATGAGCAGTTCTTC.

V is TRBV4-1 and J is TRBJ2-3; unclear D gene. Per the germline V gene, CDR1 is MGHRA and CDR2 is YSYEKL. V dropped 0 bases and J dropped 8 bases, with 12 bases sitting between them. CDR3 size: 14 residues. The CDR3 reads CASSQEGFTVTQYF. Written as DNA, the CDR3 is TGCGCCAGCAGCCAAGAGGGGTTCACGGTTACGCAGTATTTT.

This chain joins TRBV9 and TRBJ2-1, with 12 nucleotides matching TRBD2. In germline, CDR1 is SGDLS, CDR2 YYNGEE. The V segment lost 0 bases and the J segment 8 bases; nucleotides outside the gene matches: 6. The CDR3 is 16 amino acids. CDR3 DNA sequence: TGTGCCAGCAGCGTAGAGGCTAGCGGGGGGGCCGATGAGCAGTTCTTC. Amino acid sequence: CASSVEASGGADEQFF. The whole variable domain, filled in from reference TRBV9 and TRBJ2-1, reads DSGVTQTPKHLITATGQRVTLRCSPRSGDLSVYWYQQSLDQGLQFLIQYYNGEERAKGNILERFSAQQFPDLHSELNLSSLELGDSALYFCASSVEASGGADEQFFGPGTRLTVL.

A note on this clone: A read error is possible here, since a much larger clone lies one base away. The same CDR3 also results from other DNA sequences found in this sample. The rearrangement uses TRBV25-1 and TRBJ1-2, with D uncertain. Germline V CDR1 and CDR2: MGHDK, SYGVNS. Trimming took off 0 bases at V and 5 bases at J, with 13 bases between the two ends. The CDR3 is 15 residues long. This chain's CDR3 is CASSEYLETGYGYTF. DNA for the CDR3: TGTGCCAGCAGTGAATATCTCGAGACGGGATATGGCTACACCTTC.

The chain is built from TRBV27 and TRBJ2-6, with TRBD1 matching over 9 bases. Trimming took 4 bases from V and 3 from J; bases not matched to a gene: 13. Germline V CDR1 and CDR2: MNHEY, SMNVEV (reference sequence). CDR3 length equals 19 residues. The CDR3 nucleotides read TGTGCCAGCAGTTCCGGGACAGGGTTTTTCGAGATTGGGGCCAACGTCCTGACTTTC. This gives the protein CASSSGTGFFEIGANVLTF. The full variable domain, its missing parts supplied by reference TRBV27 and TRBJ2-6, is EAQVTQNPRYLITVTGKKLTVTCSQNMNHEYMSWYRQDPGLGLRQIYYSMNVEVTDKGDVPEGYKVSRKEKRNFPLILESPSPNQTSLYFCASSSGTGFFEIGANVLTFGAGSRLTVL.

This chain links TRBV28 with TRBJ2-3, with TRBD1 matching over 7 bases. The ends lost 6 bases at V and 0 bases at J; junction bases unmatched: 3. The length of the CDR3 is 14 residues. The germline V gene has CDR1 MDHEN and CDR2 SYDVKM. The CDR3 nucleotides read TGTGCCAGCAGCCCCAGGGGGAGCACAGATACGCAGTATTTT. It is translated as CASSPRGSTDTQYF.

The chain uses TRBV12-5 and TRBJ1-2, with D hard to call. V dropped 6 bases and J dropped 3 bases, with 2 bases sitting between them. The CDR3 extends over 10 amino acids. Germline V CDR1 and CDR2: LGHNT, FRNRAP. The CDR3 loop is CASGDYGYTF. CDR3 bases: TGTGCTAGTGGCGACTATGGCTACACCTTC.

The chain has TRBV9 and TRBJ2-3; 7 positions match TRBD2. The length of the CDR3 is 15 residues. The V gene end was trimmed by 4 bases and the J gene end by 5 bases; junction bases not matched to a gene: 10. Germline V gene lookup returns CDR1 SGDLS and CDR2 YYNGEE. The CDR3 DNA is TGTGCCAGCAGCTCCCGAGGGGACTATATAGATACGCAGTATTTT. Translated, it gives CASSSRGDYIDTQYF.

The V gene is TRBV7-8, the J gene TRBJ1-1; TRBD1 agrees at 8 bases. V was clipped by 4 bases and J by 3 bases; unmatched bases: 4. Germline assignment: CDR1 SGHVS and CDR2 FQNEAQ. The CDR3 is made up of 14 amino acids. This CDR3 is CASSSGQADTEAFF. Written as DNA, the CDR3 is TGTGCCAGCAGCTCGGGACAGGCGGACACTGAAGCTTTCTTT.

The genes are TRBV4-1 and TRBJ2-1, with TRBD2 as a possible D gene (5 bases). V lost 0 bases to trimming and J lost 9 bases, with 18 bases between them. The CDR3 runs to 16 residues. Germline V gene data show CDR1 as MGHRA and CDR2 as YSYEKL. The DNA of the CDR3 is TGCGCCAGCAGCCAAGAGCAGAAGCAGCACCGGGGTGAGCAGTTCTTC. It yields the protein CASSQEQKQHRGEQFF.

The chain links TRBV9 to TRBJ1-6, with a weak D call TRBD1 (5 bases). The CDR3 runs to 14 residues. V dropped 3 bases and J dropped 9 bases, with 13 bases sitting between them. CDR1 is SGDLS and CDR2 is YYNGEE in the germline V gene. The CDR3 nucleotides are TGTGCCAGCAGCGCCGGGGGTCGAAGTTCACCCCTCCACTTT. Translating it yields CASSAGGRSSPLHF.

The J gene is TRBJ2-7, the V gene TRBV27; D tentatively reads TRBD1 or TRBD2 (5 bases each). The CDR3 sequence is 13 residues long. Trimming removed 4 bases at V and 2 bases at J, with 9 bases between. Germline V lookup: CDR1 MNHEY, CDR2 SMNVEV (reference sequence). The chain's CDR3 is CASSSLGAYEQYF. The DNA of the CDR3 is TGTGCCAGCAGTTCTTTGGGGGCCTACGAGCAGTACTTC.

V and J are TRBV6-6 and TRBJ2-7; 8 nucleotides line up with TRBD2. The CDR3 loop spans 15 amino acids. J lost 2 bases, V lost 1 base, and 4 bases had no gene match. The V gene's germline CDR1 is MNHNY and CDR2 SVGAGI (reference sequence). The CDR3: CASSYLYGGAYEQYF. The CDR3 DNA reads TGTGCCAGCAGTTACTTGTACGGGGGGGCCTACGAGCAGTACTTC.

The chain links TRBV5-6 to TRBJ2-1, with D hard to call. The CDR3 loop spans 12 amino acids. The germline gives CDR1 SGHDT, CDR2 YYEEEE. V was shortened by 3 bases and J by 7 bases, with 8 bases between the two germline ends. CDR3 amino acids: CASSSLRNEQFF. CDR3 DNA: TGTGCCAGCAGCTCGTTGCGAAATGAGCAGTTCTTC.

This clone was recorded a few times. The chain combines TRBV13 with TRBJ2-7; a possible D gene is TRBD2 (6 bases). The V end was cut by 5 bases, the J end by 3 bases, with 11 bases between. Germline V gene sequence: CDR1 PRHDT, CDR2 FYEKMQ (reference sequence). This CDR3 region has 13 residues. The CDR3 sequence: CASSPSEGYEQYF. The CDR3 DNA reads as TGTGCCAGCAGCCCGTCGGAGGGCTACGAGCAGTACTTC.